The T cell receptor (beta chain) described here comes from a study of shared clonotypes between healthy human individuals. CD45RO-negative cells were positively selected for CCR7, leaving out terminally differentiated effector memory CD45RA+ cells. Each of the donors was a healthy adult who was HIV-negative and had not had a recent acute infection or vaccination. Study-wide results and limits: Clonotypes not shared had lower generation probabilities than those common to all four donors. An expected dependence of interdonor clonotype sharing on sequencing depth was noted.

Losses at the gene ends were 7 bases for V and 0 bases for J; bases not matched to a gene: 15. The length of the CDR3 is 18 residues. In germline, CDR1 is MDHEN, CDR2 SYDVKM. Points on this clone: Antigen: not known.

Researchers divided each subset's genomic DNA evenly across several immunoSEQ plates. Data came from immunoSEQ multiplex PCR; TCRdb stores just in-frame clones and leaves some out. Among approximately 2,200,000 clones listed, around 93% were seen once. The sequencing sample was made of naive CD8+ T cells from PBMCs. The V and J genes are TRBV28 and TRBJ2-1, with 7 bases identical to TRBD1. The TCR originated in a man younger than 35 in good health. Some clones in this sample may be carry-over from other donors' samples. The CDR3: CASTHGDSDYLSYNEQFF. DNA for the CDR3: TGTGCCAGCACCCACGGGGACAGCGACTACCTCTCCTACAATGAGCAGTTCTTC. Combining the CDR3 with reference TRBV28 and TRBJ2-1 gives the whole variable domain DVKVTQSSRYLVKRTGEKVFLECVQDMDHENMFWYRQDPGLGLRLIYFSYDVKMKEKGDIPEGYSVSREKKERFSLILESASTNQTSMYLCASTHGDSDYLSYNEQFFGPGTRLTVL.